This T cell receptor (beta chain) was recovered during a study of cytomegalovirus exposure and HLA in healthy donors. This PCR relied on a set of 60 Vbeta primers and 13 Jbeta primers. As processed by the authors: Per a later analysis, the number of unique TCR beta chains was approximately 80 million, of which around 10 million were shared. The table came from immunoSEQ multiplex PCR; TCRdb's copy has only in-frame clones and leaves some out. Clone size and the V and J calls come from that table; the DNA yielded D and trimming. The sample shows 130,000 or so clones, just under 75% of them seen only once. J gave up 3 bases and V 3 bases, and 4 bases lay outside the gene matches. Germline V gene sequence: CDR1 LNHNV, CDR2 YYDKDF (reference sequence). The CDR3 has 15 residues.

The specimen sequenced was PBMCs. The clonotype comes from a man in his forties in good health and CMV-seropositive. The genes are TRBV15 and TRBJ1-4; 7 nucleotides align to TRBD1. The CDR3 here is CATSRRGQPNEKLFF. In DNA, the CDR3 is TGTGCCACCAGCAGGAGGGGACAGCCTAATGAAAAACTGTTTTTT.